The text below deals with one TCR beta chain. Antigen specificity is unknown. The data were taken from a study of T cell responses to AZD1222 COVID-19 vaccine. The overall study: Investigators merged groups given second doses at roughly 4 or roughly 12 weeks.

V lost 4 bases and J lost 0; bases outside the gene matches: 14. Germline-derived CDR1 and CDR2 are SQVTM and ANQGSEA. The CDR3 runs 17 residues. General study results and limits: Nearly half of spike-specific TCRs reportedly go after variant regions that carry no mutations. Seropositive AZD1222 recipients at baseline numbered only five or six.

Produced via immunoSEQ multiplex PCR; TCRdb's table is partial and in-frame only. Of 40,000 to 45,000 clones in the sample, around three quarters were seen once. The receptor was derived from an adult in good health. The chain links TRBV29-1 to TRBJ1-1; 7 bases fit TRBD1. Sequenced material: peripheral blood, taken on day 0 of AZD1222 vaccination. CDR3 loop: CSVVISPTGTVNTEAFF. In DNA, the CDR3 is TGCAGCGTTGTAATATCCCCGACCGGGACAGTGAACACTGAAGCTTTCTTT.